These 24 T cell receptor beta chains originate from one sample sequenced in a study of STAT5B mutations in CD4+ large granular lymphocyte leukemia. Clones were sequenced by immunoSEQ multiplex PCR, and TCRdb holds only the in-frame ones, with some missing. The sample has fewer than 40,000 clones, about 76% seen once. The sequencing input was CD4+ T cells from blood buffy coats. The source of these receptors is a human donor in good health.

The V and J genes are TRBV27 and TRBJ2-2; D gene uncertain. Germline V gene sequence: CDR1 MNHEY, CDR2 SMNVEV (reference sequence). The CDR3 totals 14 residues. V was pared by 6 bases and J by 2 bases, with 10 bases between. The CDR3 is CASRQEINTGELFF. CDR3 DNA: TGTGCCAGCAGGCAGGAAATCAACACCGGGGAGCTGTTTTTT.

This clone was found a few times. This rearrangement joins TRBV6-4 to TRBJ2-7; D is unclear. The CDR3 is 12 residues long. The germline CDR1 and CDR2 sequences are MRHNA and SNTAGT. Between the trimmed V and J ends, which lost 2 bases and 7 bases, there was a span of 9 bases. The CDR3 region is CASSDSLGEQYF. The CDR3 nucleotides are TGTGCCAGCAGTGACAGTCTCGGAGAGCAGTACTTC.

The genes are TRBV30 and TRBJ1-3; no reliable D call. Between the trimmed V and J ends, which lost 2 bases and 4 bases, there was a span of 9 bases. The CDR3 spans 13 residues. Germline CDR1 GTSNPN, CDR2 SVGIG (reference sequence). The CDR3 loop is CAWSHGPGNTIYF. CDR3 in DNA: TGTGCCTGGAGTCACGGACCGGGAAACACCATATATTTT.

The chain couples TRBV29-1 to TRBJ1-1; 9 nucleotides line up with TRBD1. This CDR3 has 12 residues. Trimming cost V 6 bases and J 8 bases; bases outside gene matches: 7. CDR1 and CDR2 (germline): SQVTM, ANQGSEA. As DNA, the CDR3 is TGCAGCGTGGGAAGACAGGGGGGAGAAGCTTTCTTT. It specifies CSVGRQGGEAFF.

Only one count was recorded for this clone. This chain uses TRBV19 with TRBJ2-1; 9 bases are shared with TRBD2. The J segment lost 9 bases and the V segment lost 4 bases, leaving 13 bases of the junction unmatched. Germline CDR1 and CDR2: LNHDA and SQIVND (reference sequence). The CDR3 totals 16 residues. The CDR3 here is CASSTVPGLAGGEQFF. The CDR3 DNA reads TGTGCCAGTAGTACCGTCCCGGGACTAGCCGGGGGTGAGCAGTTCTTC.

This chain joins TRBV6-6 and TRBJ2-7; D may be TRBD2 (6 bases). The germline CDR1 and CDR2 sequences are MNHNY and SVGAGI (reference sequence). The V gene lost 2 bases and the J gene lost 12 bases, with 20 bases spanning the gap. This CDR3 region has 14 residues. As DNA, the CDR3 is TGTGCCAGCAGTTACGAACCCCGGGACGGGGGTGGGTACTTC. As protein: CASSYEPRDGGGYF.

This clone appeared once. This sequence joins TRBV7-9 and TRBJ2-3; no firm D call. Germline V lookup: CDR1 SEHNR, CDR2 FQNEAQ (reference sequence). There are 15 residues in the CDR3. V was pared by 1 base and J by 1 base, with 9 bases between. The CDR3 bases are TGTGCCAGCAGCTTAGAGGACCTACGCACAGATACGCAGTATTTT. It specifies CASSLEDLRTDTQYF.

The rearrangement joins TRBV19 to TRBJ2-1, with no clear D. Germline V lookup: CDR1 LNHDA, CDR2 SQIVND (reference sequence). The V end lost 3 bases, the J end lost 6 bases, and 21 bases lay between the germline ends. This CDR3 comprises 17 residues. The CDR3 here is CASSMRGKSPMGNEQFF. Here the CDR3 DNA reads TGTGCCAGTAGTATGAGAGGCAAGTCTCCCATGGGCAATGAGCAGTTCTTC.

The chain has TRBV27 and TRBJ2-3; D perhaps matches TRBD1 (6 bases). Between the trimmed V and J ends, which lost 2 bases and 6 bases, there was a span of 6 bases. This CDR3 has 12 amino acids. Germline-derived CDR1 and CDR2 are MNHEY and SMNVEV (reference sequence). Here the CDR3 DNA reads TGTGCCAGCAGTTTAAGGGGGGATACGCAGTATTTT. Amino acid sequence: CASSLRGDTQYF.

The rearrangement uses TRBV19 and TRBJ1-6; 8 nucleotides align to TRBD1. CDR3 size: 13 residues. V lost 6 bases, J lost 6 bases, and 1 base stayed unmatched. Germline CDR1 LNHDA, CDR2 SQIVND (reference sequence). The CDR3 reads CASRTGVNSPLHF. CDR3 nucleotides: TGTGCCAGTAGGACAGGGGTTAATTCACCCCTCCACTTT.

This clone has more than one count but fewer than ten. This chain links TRBV19 with TRBJ2-3; D gene uncertain. V gave up 7 bases and J gave up 4 bases, with 15 bases separating them. CDR1 and CDR2 from the germline V gene are LNHDA and SQIVND (reference sequence). This CDR3 contains 14 residues. The CDR3 region is CASTAGGVADTQYF. CDR3 in DNA: TGTGCCAGTACCGCAGGTGGGGTGGCAGATACGCAGTATTTT.

J is TRBJ1-5 and V is TRBV7-9; no clear D gene. The CDR3 has 15 amino acids. V shed 5 bases and J shed 1 base, with 12 bases lying between them. Looked up from germline, CDR1 is SEHNR and CDR2 is FQNEAQ (reference sequence). CDR3 in amino acids: CASSRFGGSNQPQHF. In nucleotides, the CDR3 is TGTGCCAGCAGCCGATTTGGCGGGAGCAATCAGCCCCAGCATTTT.

The DNA for the CDR3 is TGCGCCAGCAGCCAGGGACTAGCGGGGGTGGTGGATACGCAGTATTTT. Residues: CASSQGLAGVVDTQYF. The chain carries TRBV4-1 and TRBJ2-3, with 14 bases identical to TRBD2. V lost 3 bases and J lost 6; bases outside the gene matches: 5. The V gene's germline CDR1 is MGHRA and CDR2 YSYEKL. CDR3 length: 16 residues.

The rearrangement joins TRBV29-1 to TRBJ2-3; D not certain. V was pared by 4 bases and J by 5 bases, with 7 bases between. This CDR3 is 11 amino acids long. Germline V CDR1 and CDR2: SQVTM, ANQGSEA. The CDR3 loop is CSVGRKDTQYF. CDR3 sequence (DNA): TGCAGCGTTGGAAGGAAAGATACGCAGTATTTT.

This clone was seen more than once but under ten times. J is TRBJ2-7 and V is TRBV11-2; D is uncertain. Trimming cost V 3 bases and J 4 bases, with 4 bases left between them. Germline V lookup: CDR1 SGHAT, CDR2 FQNNGV. The CDR3 loop spans 11 amino acids. CDR3 region: CASSLEYEQYF. As DNA, the CDR3 is TGTGCCAGCAGCTTGGAATACGAGCAGTACTTC. Complete variable domain (other parts from reference TRBV11-2 and TRBJ2-7): EAGVAQSPRYKIIEKRQSVAFWCNPISGHATLYWYQQILGQGPKLLIQFQNNGVVDDSQLPKDRFSAERLKGVDSTLKIQPAKLEDSAVYLCASSLEYEQYFGPGTRLTVT.

The genes are TRBV6-1 and TRBJ1-1; 7 nucleotides line up with TRBD1. This CDR3 is 15 amino acids long. V shed 4 bases, J shed 1 base, and the junction held 6 bases outside the gene matches. Germline CDR1 is MNHNS and CDR2 is SASEGT. The CDR3 DNA reads as TGTGCCAGCAGTGTTTGGGGGGACAGGAACACTGAAGCTTTCTTT. Encoded protein: CASSVWGDRNTEAFF.

This CDR3 is CASSLGATGTREQYF. CDR3 nucleotide sequence: TGTGCCAGCAGCTTGGGCGCAACAGGGACGAGGGAGCAGTACTTC. The chain links TRBV5-5 to TRBJ2-7; possible D gene TRBD1, 6 bases. This CDR3 contains 15 residues. The V end was cut by 0 bases, the J end by 7 bases, with 17 bases between. Germline V gene lookup returns CDR1 SGHKS and CDR2 YYEKEE (reference sequence).

The V and J genes are TRBV10-2 and TRBJ1-1; D not resolved. This CDR3 is 13 amino acids long. CDR1 and CDR2 from the germline V gene are WSHSY and SAAADI. V lost 7 bases, J lost 2 bases, and 11 bases lay in between. CDR3 loop: CASTLDGNTEAFF. DNA of the CDR3: TGCGCCAGCACACTGGACGGTAACACTGAAGCTTTCTTT.

The V gene is TRBV4-1, the J gene TRBJ2-7; weak D call: TRBD1 (6 bases). CDR1 is MGHRA, CDR2 YSYEKL, per germline. The V end lost 1 base, the J end lost 2 bases, and 12 bases lay between the germline ends. CDR3 size: 15 residues. The CDR3 sequence is CASSQARTAAYEQYF. The CDR3 bases are TGCGCCAGCAGCCAAGCCCGGACAGCCGCCTACGAGCAGTACTTC.

V and J are TRBV7-9 and TRBJ1-4; D unresolved. V lost 1 base and J 5 bases, leaving 8 bases between the germline ends. There are 14 residues in the CDR3. Germline loops: CDR1 SEHNR, CDR2 FQNEAQ (reference sequence). The chain's CDR3 is CASSLVGGNEKLFF. The CDR3 DNA is TGTGCCAGCAGCTTAGTTGGTGGGAATGAAAAACTGTTTTTT.

The chain links TRBV5-1 to TRBJ1-5, with D perhaps matching TRBD1 (6 bases). The germline gives CDR1 SGHRS, CDR2 YFSETQ. Trimming removed 0 bases from V and 2 bases from J, with 9 bases in between. The CDR3 length is 15 residues. The CDR3 DNA sequence: TGCGCCAGCAGCTTGGGGGCAGGGGGCAATCAGCCCCAGCATTTT. Encoded protein: CASSLGAGGNQPQHF.

The chain joins TRBV7-8 to TRBJ2-2; the match to TRBD2 covers 8 bases. V lost 1 base to trimming and J lost 7 bases; unmatched junction nucleotides: 8. Per germline, CDR1 SGHVS and CDR2 FQNEAQ. CDR3 length equals 16 residues. CDR3: CASSLVSGGPHGELFF. DNA of the CDR3: TGTGCCAGCAGCTTAGTTTCGGGAGGGCCTCACGGGGAGCTGTTTTTT.

This chain uses TRBV6-5 with TRBJ1-1; 7 bases align to TRBD1. The V gene's germline CDR1 is MNHEY and CDR2 SVGAGI. The CDR3 spans 13 residues. V lost 2 bases to trimming and J lost 6 bases; unmatched junction nucleotides: 3. The CDR3 bases are TGTGCCAGCAGTTACGTCAGGGGGTCTGAAGCTTTCTTT. It codes for CASSYVRGSEAFF.

CDR3 sequence (DNA): TGTGCCAGCAGTTACTCGAGGCAGACGAACACTGAAGCTTTCTTT. Encoded protein: CASSYSRQTNTEAFF. The rearrangement joins TRBV6-6 to TRBJ1-1; D uncertain. The germline gives CDR1 MNHNY, CDR2 SVGAGI (reference sequence). This CDR3 is built from 15 residues. Trimming left V 0 bases short and J 1 base short, with 9 bases between.